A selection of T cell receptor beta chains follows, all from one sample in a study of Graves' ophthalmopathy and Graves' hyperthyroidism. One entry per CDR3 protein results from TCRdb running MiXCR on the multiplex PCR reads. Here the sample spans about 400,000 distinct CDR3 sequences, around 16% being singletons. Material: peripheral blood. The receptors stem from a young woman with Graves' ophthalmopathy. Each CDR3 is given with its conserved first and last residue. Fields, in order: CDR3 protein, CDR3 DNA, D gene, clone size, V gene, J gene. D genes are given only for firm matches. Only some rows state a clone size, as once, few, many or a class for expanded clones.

CDR3: CARSVWEEATEAFF
DNA: TGTGCCCGGAGTGTCTGGGAAGAGGCCACTGAAGCTTTCTTT
D: NA
size: NA
V: TRBV30
J: TRBJ1-1

CDR3: CASSYGLPGVDEQYF
DNA: TGTGCCAGCAGTTACGGCCTCCCCGGGGTGGACGAGCAGTACTTC
D: NA
size: many
V: TRBV6-5
J: TRBJ2-7

CDR3: CASRGEGGLSAQYF
DNA: TGTGCCAGCAGAGGGGAGGGGGGTCTGTCGGCCCAGTACTTC
D: NA
size: NA
V: TRBV6-4
J: TRBJ2-5

CDR3: CASRQTGAYYEQYF
DNA: TGTGCCAGCAGACAGACAGGGGCTTATTACGAGCAGTACTTC
D: TRBD1
size: NA
V: TRBV12-3/TRBV12-4
J: TRBJ2-7

CDR3: CASSQGPTAGGETQYF
DNA: TGCGCCAGCAGCCAAGGCCCGACGGCAGGGGGCGAGACCCAGTACTTC
D: TRBD1
size: many
V: TRBV4-1
J: TRBJ2-5

CDR3: CASSTGWTGGGYGYTF
DNA: TGTGCCAGTAGTACGGGCTGGACAGGGGGCGGCTATGGCTACACCTTC
D: TRBD1
size: once
V: TRBV19
J: TRBJ1-2

CDR3: CASSLEFPPRGPPPHF
DNA: TGTGCCAGCAGCTTAGAATTTCCCCCCAGGGGCCCTCCCCCGCATTTT
D: NA
size: many
V: TRBV11-2
J: TRBJ1-5

CDR3: CASSYEGTGGADGYTF
DNA: TGTGCCAGCAGTTACGAGGGGACAGGGGGCGCCGATGGCTACACCTTC
D: TRBD1
size: many
V: TRBV6-5
J: TRBJ1-2

CDR3: CASSLVQGVTYEQYF
DNA: TGTGCCAGCAGCTTAGTGCAGGGGGTAACCTACGAGCAGTACTTC
D: TRBD1
size: many
V: TRBV11-2
J: TRBJ2-7

CDR3: CASSISRDRKKGNYGYTF
DNA: TGTGCCAGTAGTATAAGCCGGGACAGAAAGAAGGGTAACTATGGCTACACCTTC
D: TRBD1
size: many
V: TRBV19
J: TRBJ1-2

CDR3: CASSPTSGLISYNEQFF
DNA: TGTGCCAGCAGCCCAACTAGCGGACTAATCTCCTACAATGAGCAGTTCTTC
D: TRBD2
size: many
V: TRBV11-2
J: TRBJ2-1

CDR3: CASSTAGTGYTETQYF
DNA: TGTGCCAGCAGCACCGCCGGGACAGGGTATACAGAGACCCAGTACTTC
D: TRBD1
size: many
V: TRBV7-9
J: TRBJ2-5

CDR3: CASSWQGANYGYTF
DNA: TGTGCCAGCAGTTGGCAGGGGGCTAACTATGGCTACACCTTC
D: TRBD1
size: NA
V: TRBV12-3/TRBV12-4
J: TRBJ1-2

CDR3: CASSILGFYEQYF
DNA: TGTGCCAGCTCAATATTGGGTTTCTACGAGCAGTACTTC
D: NA
size: many
V: TRBV28
J: TRBJ2-7

CDR3: CANQNTEAFF
DNA: TGTGCCAACCAGAACACTGAAGCTTTCTTT
D: NA
size: many
V: TRBV6-2/TRBV6-3
J: TRBJ1-1

CDR3: CASSPTGGYGEQYF
DNA: TGTGCCAGCAGCCCCACAGGAGGGTACGGGGAGCAGTACTTC
D: NA
size: NA
V: TRBV27
J: TRBJ2-7

CDR3: CASSQGGYRNTEAFF
DNA: TGCGCCAGCAGCCAAGGGGGATACAGGAACACTGAAGCTTTCTTT
D: NA
size: few
V: TRBV4-3
J: TRBJ1-1

CDR3: CASSQISDPHEQYF
DNA: TGTGCCAGCAGTCAGATCTCGGACCCCCACGAGCAATACTTC
D: NA
size: many
V: TRBV6-1
J: TRBJ2-7

CDR3: CASSPREVWETQYF
DNA: TGTGCCAGCAGTCCCAGGGAGGTGTGGGAGACCCAGTACTTC
D: NA
size: many
V: TRBV6-1
J: TRBJ2-5

CDR3: CASSLQGPQTQYF
DNA: TGTGCCAGCAGCTTACAAGGCCCGCAGACCCAGTACTTC
D: NA
size: many
V: TRBV7-6
J: TRBJ2-5

CDR3: CSAEVGEGRQYF
DNA: TGCAGTGCCGAAGTTGGGGAGGGAAGGCAGTACTTC
D: TRBD2
size: few
V: TRBV20-1
J: TRBJ2-7

CDR3: CASSDQGRSNQPQHF
DNA: TGTGCCAGCAGTGACCAGGGTCGGAGCAATCAGCCCCAGCATTTT
D: NA
size: many
V: TRBV6-2/TRBV6-3
J: TRBJ1-5

CDR3: CASSDWGPSYEQYF
DNA: TGTGCCAGCAGTGACTGGGGGCCCTCCTACGAGCAGTACTTC
D: NA
size: many
V: TRBV2
J: TRBJ2-7

CDR3: CASAGGLGSTDTQYF
DNA: TGTGCCAGCGCGGGGGGGTTGGGTAGCACAGATACGCAGTATTTT
D: TRBD2
size: many
V: TRBV27
J: TRBJ2-3

CDR3: CASRIDRDRVYEQYF
DNA: TGTGCCAGCAGGATTGATCGGGACAGGGTCTACGAGCAGTACTTC
D: TRBD1
size: NA
V: TRBV6-1
J: TRBJ2-7

CDR3: CASSYRLANGELFF
DNA: TGTGCCAGCAGTTACCGACTAGCGAACGGGGAGCTGTTTTTT
D: TRBD2
size: many
V: TRBV6-2/TRBV6-3
J: TRBJ2-2

CDR3: CASSLPRGLEAFF
DNA: TGTGCCAGCAGCTTACCCAGGGGCCTGGAAGCTTTCTTT
D: NA
size: many
V: TRBV11-2
J: TRBJ1-1

CDR3: CASSSQGVQPQHF
DNA: TGTGCCAGCAGCTCGCAGGGGGTTCAGCCCCAGCATTTT
D: TRBD1
size: many
V: TRBV7-2
J: TRBJ1-5

CDR3: CATSDLETVLYEQYF
DNA: TGTGCCACCAGTGATTTGGAGACAGTTCTCTACGAGCAGTACTTC
D: NA
size: few
V: TRBV24-1
J: TRBJ2-7

CDR3: CASSQESNTGELFF
DNA: TGCGCCAGCAGCCAAGAATCGAACACCGGGGAGCTGTTTTTT
D: NA
size: many
V: TRBV4-3
J: TRBJ2-2

CDR3: CAWDLTSGSYEQYF
DNA: TGTGCCTGGGATCTAACTAGCGGGAGCTACGAGCAGTACTTC
D: TRBD2
size: NA
V: TRBV30
J: TRBJ2-7

CDR3: CAWKEADTGELFF
DNA: TGTGCCTGGAAGGAGGCAGACACCGGGGAGCTGTTTTTT
D: NA
size: NA
V: TRBV30
J: TRBJ2-2

CDR3: CASSEVQGRSYEQYF
DNA: TGTGCCAGCAGTGAAGTTCAGGGAAGGTCCTACGAGCAGTACTTC
D: NA
size: NA
V: TRBV6-1
J: TRBJ2-7

CDR3: CAIAGSSSYEQYF
DNA: TGTGCCATCGCAGGCTCCAGCTCCTACGAGCAGTACTTC
D: NA
size: many
V: TRBV10-3
J: TRBJ2-7

CDR3: CASSSGNTPYEQYF
DNA: TGTGCCAGCAGCTCCGGTAACACTCCCTACGAGCAGTACTTC
D: NA
size: many
V: TRBV7-2
J: TRBJ2-7

CDR3: CASSPSGLEQYF
DNA: TGTGCCAGCAGCCCTTCCGGCTTAGAGCAGTACTTC
D: NA
size: many
V: TRBV11-2
J: TRBJ2-7

CDR3: CASSPRAIEWGYTF
DNA: TGTGCCAGCAGCCCCAGGGCCATTGAGTGGGGCTACACCTTC
D: NA
size: many
V: TRBV2
J: TRBJ1-2

CDR3: CASTFSSGGQETQYF
DNA: TGTGCCAGCACCTTTAGTAGCGGGGGCCAAGAGACCCAGTACTTC
D: TRBD2
size: many
V: TRBV28
J: TRBJ2-5

CDR3: CASSEAGTGSYEQYF
DNA: TGTGCCAGCAGTGAAGCTGGGACAGGCTCCTACGAGCAGTACTTC
D: TRBD1
size: many
V: TRBV6-1
J: TRBJ2-7

CDR3: CASSEPGTYGYTF
DNA: TGTGCCAGCAGTGAGCCGGGCACCTATGGCTACACCTTC
D: NA
size: NA
V: TRBV2
J: TRBJ1-2

CDR3: CATEWGETQYF
DNA: TGTGCCACCGAGTGGGGAGAGACCCAGTACTTC
D: NA
size: many
V: TRBV7-8
J: TRBJ2-5

CDR3: CASSLGLAGENGELFF
DNA: TGTGCCAGCAGCTTGGGGCTAGCGGGAGAGAACGGGGAGCTGTTTTTT
D: TRBD2
size: many
V: TRBV5-5
J: TRBJ2-2

CDR3: CASSLNRDQETQYF
DNA: TGTGCCAGCAGTCTCAACAGGGACCAAGAGACCCAGTACTTC
D: NA
size: many
V: TRBV6-1
J: TRBJ2-5

CDR3: CASSTQGGSYEQYF
DNA: TGTGCCAGCAGCACACAGGGGGGCTCCTACGAGCAGTACTTC
D: TRBD1
size: NA
V: TRBV7-2
J: TRBJ2-7

CDR3: CASSYKRGNTEAFF
DNA: TGTGCCAGCAGTTACAAGAGGGGGAACACTGAAGCTTTCTTT
D: NA
size: many
V: TRBV6-2/TRBV6-3
J: TRBJ1-1

CDR3: CASSLVLAGELNTEAFF
DNA: TGTGCCAGCAGCTTAGTTTTGGCTGGGGAATTGAACACTGAAGCTTTCTTT
D: NA
size: many
V: TRBV11-1
J: TRBJ1-1

CDR3: CASSFRDQETQYF
DNA: TGTGCCAGCAGTTTTCGTGATCAAGAGACCCAGTACTTC
D: NA
size: NA
V: TRBV12-3/TRBV12-4
J: TRBJ2-5

CDR3: CASRWGLTYEQYF
DNA: TGTGCCAGCAGGTGGGGGCTAACCTACGAGCAGTACTTC
D: NA
size: once
V: TRBV2
J: TRBJ2-7

CDR3: CASSLTAGRGETQYF
DNA: TGTGCCAGCAGCTTAACGGCGGGAAGGGGTGAGACCCAGTACTTC
D: NA
size: NA
V: TRBV11-3
J: TRBJ2-5

CDR3: CASGGNRVGELFF
DNA: TGTGCCAGCGGTGGGAACAGGGTCGGGGAGCTGTTTTTT
D: NA
size: NA
V: TRBV11-1
J: TRBJ2-2

CDR3: CSAPGPTEAFF
DNA: TGCAGTGCTCCAGGTCCTACTGAAGCTTTCTTT
D: NA
size: NA
V: TRBV20-1
J: TRBJ1-1

CDR3: CASSTRTGRGTEAFF
DNA: TGCGCCAGCAGCACCCGGACAGGGCGAGGGACTGAAGCTTTCTTT
D: TRBD1
size: many
V: TRBV5-1
J: TRBJ1-1

CDR3: CASSFRQGPGFPYEQYF
DNA: TGTGCCAGCAGTTTCCGACAGGGACCGGGATTCCCCTACGAGCAGTACTTC
D: TRBD1
size: many
V: TRBV6-5
J: TRBJ2-7

CDR3: CAPLNTEAFF
DNA: TGCGCTCCTCTGAACACTGAAGCTTTCTTT
D: NA
size: many
V: TRBV5-1
J: TRBJ1-1

CDR3: CSAPDRGLETQYF
DNA: TGCAGTGCTCCGGACAGGGGGCTAGAGACCCAGTACTTC
D: TRBD1
size: many
V: TRBV20-1
J: TRBJ2-5

CDR3: CAWSRQAGANVLTF
DNA: TGTGCCTGGAGTCGACAGGCTGGGGCCAACGTCCTGACTTTC
D: NA
size: many
V: TRBV30
J: TRBJ2-6

CDR3: CASSSDLYTGAVYQETQYF
DNA: TGTGCCAGCAGCTCAGACCTATATACAGGGGCTGTCTACCAAGAGACCCAGTACTTC
D: TRBD1
size: many
V: TRBV11-2
J: TRBJ2-5

CDR3: CASSVDPVGETQYF
DNA: TGTGCCAGCAGCGTTGACCCCGTGGGCGAGACCCAGTACTTC
D: NA
size: many
V: TRBV9
J: TRBJ2-5

CDR3: CASSLRAGSLSQPLHF
DNA: TGTGCCAGCAGCTTACGGGCAGGTTCCTTGTCGCAACCCCTCCACTTT
D: NA
size: many
V: TRBV7-2
J: TRBJ1-6

CDR3: CASSQQSFTGELFF
DNA: TGTGCCAGCAGCCAACAGAGCTTCACCGGGGAGCTGTTTTTT
D: NA
size: NA
V: TRBV3-1
J: TRBJ2-2